The clone carrying this T cell receptor beta chain is medium-sized (0.01 to 0.1%). Trimming pared 3 bases from V and 1 base from J, leaving 12 bases between. The V gene's germline CDR1 is SGHAT and CDR2 FQDESV (reference sequence). This CDR3 has 15 residues. These data are taken from a study of T cell clones after liver transplantation. Using immunoSEQ multiplex PCR, the repertoire was profiled, and TCRdb retains in-frame clones only, with some absent. Of 20,000 to 30,000 clones listed, approximately 71% are singletons. The source material was CD4+ T cells from blood, sampled before liver transplant. V gene TRBV11-1 combines with J gene TRBJ2-5; D is tentatively TRBD1 or TRBD2 (6 bases each). The sequence came from a human donor who received a liver transplant. As DNA, the CDR3 is TGTGCCAGCAGCTTCGAACGGGGGCTCCAAGAGACCCAGTACTTC. This sequence encodes CASSFERGLQETQYF. Together with reference TRBV11-1 and TRBJ2-5, the CDR3 gives the full variable domain: EAEVAQSPRYKITEKSQAVAFWCDPISGHATLYWYRQILGQGPELLVQFQDESVVDDSQLPKDRFSAERLKGVDSTLKIQPAELGDSAMYLCASSFERGLQETQYFGPGTRLLVL.